What follows is one T cell receptor beta chain and its context. The study assigned cohorts using participant-reported clinical history. V was trimmed by 11 bases and J by 3 bases, leaving 14 bases between them. Germline CDR1 reads MNHEY; CDR2 reads SVGAGI. CDR3 length equals 13 residues. These data originate in a study of blood T cell repertoires in COVID-19. The table came from immunoSEQ multiplex PCR; TCRdb's copy has only in-frame clones and leaves some out. The table has 390,000 or so clones, 75% to 90% seen once; the top ten hold roughly 1%. Sequencing was performed on PBMCs or T cells enriched from blood (not recorded which). The clonotype originates from a man aged 18 to 35 who had recovered from COVID-19. This chain uses TRBV6-5 with TRBJ1-3, with D perhaps matching TRBD1 (6 bases). The CDR3 here is CAAKTGIGNTIYF. In DNA form, the CDR3 reads TGTGCCGCAAAGACAGGAATTGGAAACACCATATATTTT.